The 2 T cell receptor beta chains below were found in one sample sequenced in a study of T cell responses to AZD1222 COVID-19 vaccine. The assay was immunoSEQ multiplex PCR, and TCRdb's table has in-frame clones only and misses some. The profile shows about 77,000 clones, more than 85% of them singletons. This specimen consisted of peripheral blood, obtained 28 days after the second AZD1222 dose. The source is an adult who received the AZD1222 COVID-19 vaccine.

The rearrangement links TRBV6-2 or TRBV6-3 to TRBJ1-5, with D perhaps TRBD1 (5 bases). Germline CDR1 and CDR2: MNHEY and SVGEGT. The CDR3 spans 14 residues. Deletions cut 6 bases from V and 1 base from J, with 10 bases between. The CDR3 DNA is TGTGCCAGCAGCAAAGGGGCGAGCAATCAGCCCCAGCATTTT. Its protein product is CASSKGASNQPQHF.

Concerning this clone itself: This sample includes further DNA sequences coding for the same CDR3. V and J are TRBV30 and TRBJ1-5; D call uncertain. This CDR3 is built from 13 residues. Trimming took off 0 bases at V and 5 bases at J, with 8 bases between the two ends. CDR1 is GTSNPN and CDR2 is SVGIG in the germline V gene (reference sequence). In nucleotides, the CDR3 is TGTGCCTGGAGTGTACGCGGGGATCAGCCCCAGCATTTT. As protein: CAWSVRGDQPQHF.